The 14 T cell receptor beta chains given below trace back to one sample, sequenced in a study of CD8+ T cells in alopecia areata. It was from alopecia areata patients that lesional scalp punch biopsies and peripheral blood were collected. The sequencing template was cDNA reverse transcribed from extracted RNA. The assay was immunoSEQ multiplex PCR, and TCRdb's table has in-frame clones only and misses some. Here the sample spans about 5,500 clones, less than 65% being singletons. The sample consisted of skin, taken at week 0. All receptors derive from a human donor with alopecia areata.

The J gene is TRBJ2-5, the V gene TRBV6-5; perhaps TRBD2 as D (7 bases). Deletions cut 0 bases from V and 5 bases from J, with 16 bases between. This CDR3 has 16 residues. CDR1 and CDR2 (germline): MNHEY, SVGAGI. The CDR3 DNA reads TGTGCCAGCAGTTACTCGAGTATAGGCGGGGGCGAGACCCAGTACTTC. Translated, it gives CASSYSSIGGGETQYF.

The chain links TRBV4-2 to TRBJ2-7; TRBD2 matches at 10 bases. CDR3 length: 15 amino acids. V trimming: 2 bases; J trimming: 1 base; junction bases outside the gene matches: 2. The germline CDR1 and CDR2 sequences are LGHNA and YNFKEQ. The CDR3 protein is CASSQSSGGSYEQYF. The CDR3 DNA reads TGTGCCAGCAGCCAATCTAGCGGGGGTTCCTACGAGCAGTACTTC.

The table lists this clone with a few counts. V and J are TRBV9 and TRBJ2-7; TRBD2 agrees at 10 bases. Per the germline V gene, CDR1 is SGDLS and CDR2 is YYNGEE. V shed 4 bases and J 6 bases; nucleotides not matched to a gene: 13. CDR3 length: 16 amino acids. CDR3 region: CASSPRSSGTSVEQYF. CDR3 DNA: TGTGCCAGCAGCCCGCGCTCTAGTGGGACTAGCGTCGAGCAGTACTTC. Full variable domain (rest looked up from reference TRBV9 and TRBJ2-7): DSGVTQTPKHLITATGQRVTLRCSPRSGDLSVYWYQQSLDQGLQFLIQYYNGEERAKGNILERFSAQQFPDLHSELNLSSLELGDSALYFCASSPRSSGTSVEQYFGPGTRLTVT.

This clone was observed a single time. A much larger clone lies one base from this, so it may be a read error. It is likely a read error, because the conserved phenylalanine at the end of the CDR3 is missing. The J gene is TRBJ1-1, the V gene TRBV19; no reliable D call. With 3 bases removed from V and 1 base from J, the gap between germline ends came to 6 bases. Germline-derived CDR1 and CDR2 are LNHDA and SQIVND (reference sequence). This CDR3 spans 13 amino acids. The CDR3 spells CASSIGQNTEAFL. Here the CDR3 DNA reads TGTGCCAGTAGTATCGGTCAGAACACTGAAGCTTTCCTT.

This clone has a handful of counts. The rearrangement joins TRBV7-8 to TRBJ1-6; D gene ambiguous. Germline V gives CDR1 SGHVS, CDR2 FQNEAQ. The CDR3 totals 14 residues. Trimming took off 1 base at V and 10 bases at J, with 11 bases between the two ends. This chain's CDR3 is CASSLGTVESPLHF. Here the CDR3 DNA reads TGTGCCAGCAGCTTAGGGACGGTCGAATCACCCCTCCACTTT.

This clone was detected only a few times. The chain uses TRBV29-1 and TRBJ1-1; D not resolved. The V end lost 3 bases, the J end lost 0 bases, and 14 bases lay between the germline ends. The germline V gene encodes CDR1 SQVTM and CDR2 ANQGSEA. The CDR3 extends over 15 amino acids. This chain's CDR3 is CSVDNGERVNTEAFF. The CDR3 coding sequence is TGCAGCGTTGACAATGGGGAAAGGGTGAACACTGAAGCTTTCTTT.

In its sample, this clone was seen a few times. This rearrangement joins TRBV28 to TRBJ2-7; a possible D gene is TRBD1 (6 bases). The CDR3 sequence is 16 residues long. V was cut by 5 bases and J by 1 base, with 18 bases left in between. The germline gives CDR1 MDHEN, CDR2 SYDVKM. The CDR3, as DNA: TGTGCCAGCAGTCTCAGATACAGGGCCCCATCCTACGAGCAGTACTTC. It specifies CASSLRYRAPSYEQYF.

The V and J genes are TRBV15 and TRBJ2-6; the D is unclear. Per germline, CDR1 LNHNV and CDR2 YYDKDF (reference sequence). This CDR3 has 16 residues. V was pared by 1 base and J by 0 bases, with 7 bases between. The CDR3 DNA is TGTGCCACCAGCAGAGTAACAACCTCTGGGGCCAACGTCCTGACTTTC. This sequence encodes CATSRVTTSGANVLTF.

This clone came up a few times. The J gene is TRBJ2-7, the V gene TRBV19; TRBD1 matches 9 bases. J gave up 3 bases and V 2 bases, and 5 bases lay outside the gene matches. This CDR3 contains 15 residues. Germline V gene sequence: CDR1 LNHDA, CDR2 SQIVND (reference sequence). The chain's CDR3 is CASSISGTGIYEQYF. DNA for the CDR3: TGTGCCAGTAGTATATCTGGGACAGGGATCTACGAGCAGTACTTC.

The rearrangement uses TRBV6-5 and TRBJ1-5, with unresolved D. The CDR3 contains 14 residues. CDR1 and CDR2 (germline): MNHEY, SVGAGI. V was shortened by 2 bases and J by 5 bases, with 10 bases between the two germline ends. DNA for the CDR3: TGTGCCAGCAGTTACGCGGCAGGTGATCAGCCCCAGCATTTT. Translated, it gives CASSYAAGDQPQHF.

The chain joins TRBV11-2 to TRBJ1-1, with D perhaps matching TRBD1 (6 bases). The germline V gene has CDR1 SGHAT and CDR2 FQNNGV. Trimming stripped 4 bases from V and 4 bases from J, with 13 bases between. The CDR3 has 14 amino acids. CDR3 nucleotide sequence: TGTGCCAGCAGCTCGTACAGGGTGTCCACTGAAGCTTTCTTT. Residues: CASSSYRVSTEAFF.

The genes are TRBV12-5 and TRBJ1-2, with D maybe TRBD1 (6 bases). The V gene's germline CDR1 is LGHNT and CDR2 FRNRAP. The CDR3 totals 14 residues. Trimming cost V 6 bases and J 4 bases, with 15 bases left between them. The CDR3 bases are TGTGCTAGTGGGTCAGGGGTTTTAGGCTATGGCTACACCTTC. Amino acids: CASGSGVLGYGYTF.

The chain couples TRBV9 to TRBJ2-5; tentatively, D is TRBD1 (6 bases). Gene TRBJ2-7 matches the end of the DNA better, so the J call may be wrong. Germline V gene lookup returns CDR1 SGDLS and CDR2 YYNGEE. CDR3 size: 15 residues. The CDR3: CASSPELGGSYEQYF. CDR3 DNA: TGTGCCAGCAGCCCGGAATTAGGGGGCTCCTACGAGCAGTACTTC.

The chain uses TRBV4-1 and TRBJ2-2; 12 nucleotides line up with TRBD2. Germline CDR1 and CDR2: MGHRA and YSYEKL. The CDR3 contains 15 residues. V was clipped by 6 bases and J by 3 bases; unmatched bases: 2. The CDR3 DNA is TGCGCCAGCAGTCGACTAGCGGGGGACACCGGGGAGCTGTTTTTT. This gives the protein CASSRLAGDTGELFF.